In its sample, the clone carrying this T cell receptor beta chain was seen once. This entry is derived from a study of blood T cells in healthy people across ages. Per the germline V gene, CDR1 is LNHNV and CDR2 is YYDKDF (reference sequence). The V gene lost 10 bases and the J gene lost 3 bases, with 16 bases spanning the gap. This CDR3 has 13 amino acids. A J-beta primer mix and a sample-barcoded 5' primer were used in a second PCR of about 7 to 12 cycles. One entry per CDR3 protein, called by TCRdb with MiXCR from the 5' RACE reads. The table has approximately 730,000 distinct CDR3 sequences, roughly 50% seen once.

This TCR derives from a man older than 75 in good health. The sample taken for sequencing was blood. The V gene is TRBV15, the J gene TRBJ2-7, with D perhaps TRBD2 (6 bases). The chain's CDR3 is CARPWDFVYEQYF. DNA of the CDR3: TGTGCCAGACCCTGGGACTTTGTCTACGAGCAGTACTTC.